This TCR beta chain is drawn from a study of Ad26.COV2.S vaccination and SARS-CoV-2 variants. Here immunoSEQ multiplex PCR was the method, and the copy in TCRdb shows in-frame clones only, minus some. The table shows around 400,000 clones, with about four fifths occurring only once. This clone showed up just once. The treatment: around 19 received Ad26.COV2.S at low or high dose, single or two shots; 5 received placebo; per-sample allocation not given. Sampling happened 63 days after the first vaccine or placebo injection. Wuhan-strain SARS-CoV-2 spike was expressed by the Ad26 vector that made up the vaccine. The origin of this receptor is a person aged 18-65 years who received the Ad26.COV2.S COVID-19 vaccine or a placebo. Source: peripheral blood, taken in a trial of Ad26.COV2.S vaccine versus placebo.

The CDR3 nucleotides are TGTGCCAGCAGTCCCGTGAGTGCAGGGCACTACGAGCAGTACTTC. It specifies CASSPVSAGHYEQYF. This chain connects TRBV27 to TRBJ2-7; D might be TRBD1 (5 bases). This CDR3 is built from 15 residues. Germline CDR1 MNHEY, CDR2 SMNVEV (reference sequence). V shed 5 bases and J shed 3 bases, with 17 bases lying between them.